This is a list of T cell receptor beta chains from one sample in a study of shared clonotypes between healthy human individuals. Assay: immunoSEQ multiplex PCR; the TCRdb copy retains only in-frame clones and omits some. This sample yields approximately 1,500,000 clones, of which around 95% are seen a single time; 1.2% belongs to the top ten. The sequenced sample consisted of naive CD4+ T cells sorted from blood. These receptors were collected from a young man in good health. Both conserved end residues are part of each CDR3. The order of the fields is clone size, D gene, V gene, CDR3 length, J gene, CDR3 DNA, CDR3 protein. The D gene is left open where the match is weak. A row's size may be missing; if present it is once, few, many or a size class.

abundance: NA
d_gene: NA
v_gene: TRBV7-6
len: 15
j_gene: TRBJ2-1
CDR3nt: TGTGCCAGCAGCTCCGCTCATAGCTCCTACAATGAGCAGTTCTTC
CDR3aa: CASSSAHSSYNEQFF

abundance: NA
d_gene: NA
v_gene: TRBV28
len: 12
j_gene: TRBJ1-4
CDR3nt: TGTGCCAGCAACGGGGGGCAAAGGGAACTGTTTTTT
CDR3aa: CASNGGQRELFF

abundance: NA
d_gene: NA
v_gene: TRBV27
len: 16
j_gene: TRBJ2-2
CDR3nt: TGTGCCAGCAGTAGGCAGGGGGGTGTAAACACCGGGGAGCTGTTTTTT
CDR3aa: CASSRQGGVNTGELFF

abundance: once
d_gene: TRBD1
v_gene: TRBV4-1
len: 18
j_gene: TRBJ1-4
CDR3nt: TGCGCCAGCAACGACAGGGCGGCTTTAGGAAGAACTAATGAAAAACTGTTTTTT
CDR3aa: CASNDRAALGRTNEKLFF

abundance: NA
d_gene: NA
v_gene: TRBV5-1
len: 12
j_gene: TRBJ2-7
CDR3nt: TGCGCCAGCAGCTCACAGGGCTACGAGCAGTACTTC
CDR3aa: CASSSQGYEQYF

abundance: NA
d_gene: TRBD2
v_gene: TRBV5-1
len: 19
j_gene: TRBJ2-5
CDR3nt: TGCGCCAGCAGCCCCGGACTAGCGGGAGGGATGGGCTACCAAGAGACCCAGTACTTC
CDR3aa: CASSPGLAGGMGYQETQYF

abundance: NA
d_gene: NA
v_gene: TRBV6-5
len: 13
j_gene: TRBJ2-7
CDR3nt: TGTGCCAGCAGTTATTTTCCTCTCGACGAGCAGTACTTC
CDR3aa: CASSYFPLDEQYF

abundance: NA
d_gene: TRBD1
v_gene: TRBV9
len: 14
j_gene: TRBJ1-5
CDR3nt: TGTGCCAGCAGCCGGACAGGGGGCAATCAGCCCCAGCATTTT
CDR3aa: CASSRTGGNQPQHF

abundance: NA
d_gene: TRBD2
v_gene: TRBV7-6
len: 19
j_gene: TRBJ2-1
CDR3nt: TGTGCCAGCAGCCGACTAGGACTAGCGGGAGGTTTGACCTACAATGAGCAGTTCTTC
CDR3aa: CASSRLGLAGGLTYNEQFF

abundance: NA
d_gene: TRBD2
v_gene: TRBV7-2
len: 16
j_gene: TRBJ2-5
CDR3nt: TGTGCCAGCAGCCCACTAGCGACCAGTTACCAAGAGACCCAGTACTTC
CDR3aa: CASSPLATSYQETQYF

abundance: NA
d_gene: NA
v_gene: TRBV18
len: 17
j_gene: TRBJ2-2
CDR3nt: TGTGCCAGCTCACCGGCACCCGGAGGGGGCGCTGCCGGGGAGCTGTTTTTT
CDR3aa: CASSPAPGGGAAGELFF

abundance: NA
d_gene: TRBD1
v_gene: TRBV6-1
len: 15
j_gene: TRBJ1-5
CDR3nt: TGTGCCAGCGAATTCGGGACAGGGGGCGGTCAGCCCCAGCATTTT
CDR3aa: CASEFGTGGGQPQHF

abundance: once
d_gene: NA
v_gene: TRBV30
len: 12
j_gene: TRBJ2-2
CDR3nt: TGTGCCTGGACCAGAGGGTCCGGGGAGCTGTTTTTT
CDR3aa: CAWTRGSGELFF

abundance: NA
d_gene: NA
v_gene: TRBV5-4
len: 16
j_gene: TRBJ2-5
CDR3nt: TGTGCCAGCAGCGGAGTACCGGGGACTGGGAGGGAGACCCAGTACTTC
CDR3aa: CASSGVPGTGRETQYF

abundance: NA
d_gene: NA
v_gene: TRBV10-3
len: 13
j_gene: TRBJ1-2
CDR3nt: TGTGCCATCAGCGTACAGGGAACCTATGGCTACACCTTC
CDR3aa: CAISVQGTYGYTF

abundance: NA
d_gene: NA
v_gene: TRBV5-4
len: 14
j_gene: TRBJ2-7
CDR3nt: TGTGCCAGCAGCTATGGCGTAACGGTAGACGAGCAGTACTTC
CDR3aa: CASSYGVTVDEQYF

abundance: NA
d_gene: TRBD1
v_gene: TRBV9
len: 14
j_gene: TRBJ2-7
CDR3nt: TGTGCCAGCAGCGCCCGGGACAGCTCCTACGAGCAGTACTTC
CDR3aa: CASSARDSSYEQYF

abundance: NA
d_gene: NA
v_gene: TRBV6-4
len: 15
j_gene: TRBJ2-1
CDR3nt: TGTGCCAGCAGTGACTCGGCTAGATGGAGCAATGAGCAGTTCTTC
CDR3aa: CASSDSARWSNEQFF

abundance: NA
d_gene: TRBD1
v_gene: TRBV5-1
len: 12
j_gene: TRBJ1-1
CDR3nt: TGCGCCACCAAACAGGGGGAAACTGAAGCTTTCTTT
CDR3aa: CATKQGETEAFF

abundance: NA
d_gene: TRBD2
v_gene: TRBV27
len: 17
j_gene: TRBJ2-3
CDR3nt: TGTGCCAGCAGTTCCCTCCCCCTAGCGGGAGGCGCAGATACGCAGTATTTT
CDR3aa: CASSSLPLAGGADTQYF

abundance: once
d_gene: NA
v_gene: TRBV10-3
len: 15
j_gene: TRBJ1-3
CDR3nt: TGTGCCATCAGTGCAGGACAGAACTCTGGAAACACCATATATTTT
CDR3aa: CAISAGQNSGNTIYF

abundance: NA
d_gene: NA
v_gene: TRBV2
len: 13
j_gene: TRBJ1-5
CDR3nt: TGTGCCAGCACAGGGTTCGGCAATCAGCCCCAGCATTTT
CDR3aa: CASTGFGNQPQHF

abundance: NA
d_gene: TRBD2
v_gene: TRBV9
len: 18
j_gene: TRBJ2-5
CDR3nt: TGTGCCAGCAGCTTGGGACTAGCGGGAGGGGCCGGCGGAGAGACCCAGTACTTC
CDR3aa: CASSLGLAGGAGGETQYF

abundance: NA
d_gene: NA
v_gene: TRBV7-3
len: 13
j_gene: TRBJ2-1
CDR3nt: TGTGCCAGCAGCTTAGCCGGCGGGGAGAGAAAGTTCTTC
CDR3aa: CASSLAGGERKFF

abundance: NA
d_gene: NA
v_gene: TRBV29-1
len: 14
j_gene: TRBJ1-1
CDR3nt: TGCAGCGCTGGCGGGACGCCGAATCGCACTGAAGCTTTCTTT
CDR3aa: CSAGGTPNRTEAFF

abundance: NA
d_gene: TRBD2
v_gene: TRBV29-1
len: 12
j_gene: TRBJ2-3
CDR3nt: TGCAGCGTTGCGAATAGCGGGGATACGCAGTATTTT
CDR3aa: CSVANSGDTQYF

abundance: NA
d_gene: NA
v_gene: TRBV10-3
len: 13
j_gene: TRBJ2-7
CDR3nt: TGTGCCATCAGTGAGTCTGGACCGCCCGAGCAGTACTTC
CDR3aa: CAISESGPPEQYF

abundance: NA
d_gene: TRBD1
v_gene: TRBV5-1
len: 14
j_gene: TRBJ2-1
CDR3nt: TGCGCCAGCAGCACAGGGACAGTTTACAATGAGCAGTTCTTC
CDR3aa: CASSTGTVYNEQFF

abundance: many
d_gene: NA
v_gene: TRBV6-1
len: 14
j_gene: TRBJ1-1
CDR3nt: TGTGCCAGCAGTGGCCGGGACGGACTCACTGAAGCTTTCTTT
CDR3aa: CASSGRDGLTEAFF

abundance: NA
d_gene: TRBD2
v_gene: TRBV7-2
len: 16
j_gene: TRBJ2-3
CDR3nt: TGTGCCAGCAGCTTAGTTGGAGGGAGGGCTGCAGATACGCAGTATTTT
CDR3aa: CASSLVGGRAADTQYF

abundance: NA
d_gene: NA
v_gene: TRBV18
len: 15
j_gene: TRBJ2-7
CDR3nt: TGTGCCAGCTCACCATACTTGCGGCCGGACTACGAGCAGTACTTC
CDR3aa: CASSPYLRPDYEQYF

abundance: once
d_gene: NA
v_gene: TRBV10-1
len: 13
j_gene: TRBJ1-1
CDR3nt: TGCGCCAGCAGCGATCAGGTGAACACTGAAGCTTTCTTT
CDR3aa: CASSDQVNTEAFF

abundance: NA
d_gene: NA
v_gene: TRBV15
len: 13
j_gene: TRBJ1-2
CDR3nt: TGTGCCACCAGCAGAGATAGGTCGGCCGAAAACACCTTC
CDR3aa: CATSRDRSAENTF

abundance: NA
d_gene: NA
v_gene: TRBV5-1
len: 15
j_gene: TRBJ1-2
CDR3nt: TGCGCCAGCAGCTTGGTGGACGGGATGGGCTATGGCTACACCTTC
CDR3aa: CASSLVDGMGYGYTF

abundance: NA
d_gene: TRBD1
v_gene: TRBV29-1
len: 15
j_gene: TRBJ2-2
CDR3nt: TGCAGCGTTGGAACGGGACAGGGGATCACCGGGGAGCTGTTTTTT
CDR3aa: CSVGTGQGITGELFF

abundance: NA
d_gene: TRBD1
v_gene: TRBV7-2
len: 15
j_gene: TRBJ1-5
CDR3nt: TGTGCCAGCAGCTTAGTGGGGACAGGGGTTCAGCCCCAGCATTTT
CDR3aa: CASSLVGTGVQPQHF

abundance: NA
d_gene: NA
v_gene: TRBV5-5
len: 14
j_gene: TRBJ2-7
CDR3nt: TGTGCCAGCAGCTGGACCGTTAGGTCCTACGAGCAGTACTTC
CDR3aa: CASSWTVRSYEQYF

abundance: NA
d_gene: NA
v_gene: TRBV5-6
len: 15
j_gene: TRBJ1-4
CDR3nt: TGTGCCAGCAGCTTGGCCGGGGTCCGTAATGAAAAACTGTTTTTT
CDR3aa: CASSLAGVRNEKLFF

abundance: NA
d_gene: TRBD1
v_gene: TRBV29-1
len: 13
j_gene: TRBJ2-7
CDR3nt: TGCAGCGTTCGGGACAGCAAAAACTACGAGCAGTACTTC
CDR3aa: CSVRDSKNYEQYF

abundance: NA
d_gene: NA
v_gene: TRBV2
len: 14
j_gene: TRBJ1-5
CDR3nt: TGTGCCAGCAGTGGCAGAACCATCCGGGAGCCCCAGCATTTT
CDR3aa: CASSGRTIREPQHF

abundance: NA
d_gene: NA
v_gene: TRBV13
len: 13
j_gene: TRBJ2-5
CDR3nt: TGTGCCAGCAGCCGAAAGCCCCAAGAGACCCAGTACTTC
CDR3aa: CASSRKPQETQYF

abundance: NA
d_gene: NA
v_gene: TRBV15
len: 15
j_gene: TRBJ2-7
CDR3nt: TGTGCCACCAGCAGAGATTTTGGGGGGCTCGACGAGCAGTACTTC
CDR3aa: CATSRDFGGLDEQYF

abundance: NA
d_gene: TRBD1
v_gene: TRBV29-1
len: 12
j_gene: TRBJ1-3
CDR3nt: TGCAGCGTACAGGGGAGCAGAAACACCATATATTTT
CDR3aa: CSVQGSRNTIYF

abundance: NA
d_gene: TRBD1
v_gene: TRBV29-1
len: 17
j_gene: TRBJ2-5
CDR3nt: TGCAGCGTGGACCTACCGGGACAGCTCAACAAGAGAGAGACCCAGTACTTC
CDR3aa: CSVDLPGQLNKRETQYF

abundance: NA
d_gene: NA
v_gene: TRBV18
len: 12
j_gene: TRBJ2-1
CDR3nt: TGTGCCAGCTCACCGTTGGAGGGTGAGCAGTTCTTC
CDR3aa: CASSPLEGEQFF

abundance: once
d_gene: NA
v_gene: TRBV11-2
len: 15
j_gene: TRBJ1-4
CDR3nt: TGTGCCAGCAGCTTAGAGTGGAGGGGAGGGGAAAAACTGTTTTTT
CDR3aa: CASSLEWRGGEKLFF

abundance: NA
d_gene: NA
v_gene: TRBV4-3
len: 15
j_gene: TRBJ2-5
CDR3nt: TGCGCCAGCAGCCAGGAGGGACCGTACCAAGAGACCCAGTACTTC
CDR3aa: CASSQEGPYQETQYF

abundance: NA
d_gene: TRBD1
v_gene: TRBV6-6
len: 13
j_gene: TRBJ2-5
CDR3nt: TGTGCTCTACCACAGGGGGGACAAGAGACCCAGTACTTC
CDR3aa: CALPQGGQETQYF

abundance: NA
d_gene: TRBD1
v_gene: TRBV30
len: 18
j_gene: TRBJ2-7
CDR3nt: TGTGCCTGGACCAGGCGGGTACAGGGGGTTATACTTGGGTTCGAGCAGTACTTC
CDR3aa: CAWTRRVQGVILGFEQYF

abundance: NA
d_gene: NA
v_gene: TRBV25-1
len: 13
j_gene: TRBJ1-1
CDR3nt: TGTGCCAGCAAGTTGGGGCAGAACACTGAAGCTTTCTTT
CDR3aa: CASKLGQNTEAFF

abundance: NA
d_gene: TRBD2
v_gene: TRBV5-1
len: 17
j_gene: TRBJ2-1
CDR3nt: TGCGCCAGCAGCTTGGCCGGCGGGAGGGCTTCCTACAATGAGCAGTTCTTC
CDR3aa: CASSLAGGRASYNEQFF

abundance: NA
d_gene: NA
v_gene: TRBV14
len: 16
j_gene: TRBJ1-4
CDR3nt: TGTGCCAGCAGCCAACTGACCGGGTCGCCCAATGAAAAACTGTTTTTT
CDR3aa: CASSQLTGSPNEKLFF

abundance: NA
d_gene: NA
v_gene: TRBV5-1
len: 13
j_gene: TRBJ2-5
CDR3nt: TGCGCCAGCAGCTTTGGACCAGAAGAGACCCAGTACTTC
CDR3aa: CASSFGPEETQYF

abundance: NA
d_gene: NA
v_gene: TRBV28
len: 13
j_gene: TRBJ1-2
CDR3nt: TGTGCCAGCGGGGTTACGGGGGTCTATGGCTACACCTTC
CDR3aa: CASGVTGVYGYTF